This T cell receptor beta chain came from a study of T cell repertoires and HLA-DP antigens. As for the study in general: Pre-culture CD4+ samples used roughly 1,300 ng DNA versus around 200 ng for CD137+CD4+ sorts. General observations from the study: Antigen presentation used HeLa cells, with total CD4+ cells responding. Naive and memory CD4+ repertoires were not analysed separately. Against both alloantigens, CD137+ clonality was similar, roughly 0.42.

V shed 4 bases, J shed 2 bases, and the junction held 7 bases outside the gene matches. The CDR3 runs 14 residues. CDR1 is GTSNPN and CDR2 is SVGIG in the germline V gene (reference sequence). This clone appeared once. Its antigen remains unidentified. Generated by immunoSEQ multiplex PCR, the TCRdb table keeps only in-frame clones and is missing some. Here the sample spans around 100,000 clones, 80% to 95% being singletons. The chain uses TRBV30 and TRBJ2-7, with 8 bases that match TRBD1. The source material was CD4+ T cells from PBMCs. This TCR derives from a woman aged 18 to 35 in good health and CMV-seronegative. The CDR3 reads CAWKGTGAPYEQYF. The CDR3, as DNA: TGTGCCTGGAAGGGGACAGGCGCCCCCTACGAGCAGTACTTC.